What follows are 15 T cell receptor beta chains derived from one specimen sequenced in a study of CD8 T cells in ankylosing spondylitis. MiXCR was run by TCRdb on the 5' RACE reads, yielding one entry per CDR3 protein. Counted here are some 340,000 distinct CDR3 sequences, roughly 14% occurring once; the ten biggest clones make up 1.1%. Sequenced material: blood, either unsorted or a sorted T cell fraction (not recorded which). The receptors stem from a male donor with ankylosing spondylitis or in good health (not recorded which).

This clonotype was detected ten times or more. The CDR3 spells CASSYSGQGGTEAFF. The CDR3 nucleotides are TGTGCCAGCAGTTACTCGGGACAGGGGGGCACTGAAGCTTTCTTT. V gene TRBV6-5 combines with J gene TRBJ1-1; 11 positions match TRBD1. The V segment lost 0 bases and the J segment 4 bases; nucleotides outside the gene matches: 1. From germline, CDR1 is MNHEY and CDR2 SVGAGI. CDR3 size: 15 residues.

This clonotype was recorded a few times. The DNA for the CDR3 is TGTGCCATCAGTGATGTGGTGGAGACCCAGTACTTC. Translated, it gives CAISDVVETQYF. The chain is built from TRBV10-3 and TRBJ2-5; D is uncertain. With 3 bases removed from V and 5 bases from J, the gap between germline ends came to 7 bases. Germline V gives CDR1 ENHRY, CDR2 SYGVKD. The CDR3 is 12 amino acids.

A few counts support this clonotype. The V and J genes are TRBV4-2 and TRBJ2-1; perhaps TRBD2 as D (6 bases). This CDR3 region has 14 residues. The V gene's germline CDR1 is LGHNA and CDR2 YNFKEQ. Trimming cost V 4 bases and J 6 bases, with 13 bases left between them. The CDR3 region is CASSLGAAGNEQFF. In DNA form, the CDR3 reads TGTGCCAGCAGCCTAGGGGCAGCGGGCAATGAGCAGTTCTTC.

This clonotype was found a few times. The chain joins TRBV29-1 to TRBJ1-5; D remains ambiguous. Trimming cost V 2 bases and J 0 bases, with 8 bases left between them. The CDR3 has 14 amino acids. Germline loops: CDR1 SQVTM, CDR2 ANQGSEA. The CDR3 DNA reads TGCAGCGTTGAAATGGCGGATAGCAATCAGCCCCAGCATTTT. Translation gives CSVEMADSNQPQHF.

In this sample, this clonotype turned up a few times. The V and J genes are TRBV7-2 and TRBJ2-5; unclear D gene. The CDR3 is 14 residues long. Germline V gene data show CDR1 as SGHTA and CDR2 as FQGNSA. V dropped 2 bases and J dropped 8 bases, with 15 bases sitting between them. CDR3 nucleotides: TGTGCCAGCAGCTTAAGTCTTTTCACGGCAACCCAGTACTTC. Its protein is CASSLSLFTATQYF. Full variable domain (outside the CDR3, taken from reference TRBV7-2 and TRBJ2-5): GAGVSQSPSNKVTEKGKDVELRCDPISGHTALYWYRQSLGQGLEFLIYFQGNSAPDKSGLPSDRFSAERTGGSVSTLTIQRTQQEDSAVYLCASSLSLFTATQYFGPGTRLLVL.

The gene calls are TRBV5-1 and TRBJ2-4; 8 bases fit TRBD2. V lost 3 bases and J lost 0; bases outside the gene matches: 8. This CDR3 contains 17 residues. The germline CDR1 and CDR2 sequences are SGHRS and YFSETQ. In DNA, the CDR3 is TGCGCCAGCAGCTGGGACAATAGCGGGGTAGCCAAAAACATTCAGTACTTC. This encodes CASSWDNSGVAKNIQYF.

The V call is TRBV25-1, the J call TRBJ1-1; D unresolved. This CDR3 is 8 amino acids long. Trimming cost V 2 bases and J 11 bases, with 0 bases left between them. The germline CDR1 and CDR2 sequences are MGHDK and SYGVNS. CDR3 protein: CASSEAFF. The CDR3 coding sequence is TGTGCCAGCAGTGAAGCTTTCTTT.

This rearrangement joins TRBV20-1 to TRBJ1-5, with unresolved D. Deletions cut 5 bases from V and 0 bases from J, with 11 bases between. The CDR3 sequence is 14 residues long. Germline values: CDR1 DFQATT, CDR2 SNEGSKA (reference sequence). This chain's CDR3 is CSADDPYSNQPQHF. CDR3 coding DNA: TGCAGTGCTGACGACCCGTATAGCAATCAGCCCCAGCATTTT.

This clonotype was detected only a few times. This chain links TRBV5-1 with TRBJ2-1, with a tentative D call TRBD2 (5 bases). V lost 4 bases and J lost 5, with 13 bases in between. This CDR3 comprises 14 residues. Germline CDR1 reads SGHRS; CDR2 reads YFSETQ. The DNA of the CDR3 is TGCGCCAGCAGCCCCGGCGGGTACGACAATGAGCAGTTCTTC. It yields the protein CASSPGGYDNEQFF.

This clonotype showed up just a few times. The genes are TRBV12-3 or TRBV12-4 and TRBJ2-2, with unresolved D. Between the trimmed V and J ends, which lost 7 bases and 0 bases, there was a span of 12 bases. The CDR3 extends over 15 amino acids. CDR3 in amino acids: CASTRYPANTGELFF. CDR3 in DNA: TGTGCCAGCACTCGCTATCCGGCGAACACCGGGGAGCTGTTTTTT.

Many counts were recorded for this clonotype. The chain has TRBV29-1 and TRBJ1-1, with no clear D. The CDR3 sequence is 12 residues long. The germline CDR1 and CDR2 sequences are SQVTM and ANQGSEA. V gave up 4 bases and J gave up 2 bases, with 8 bases separating them. CDR3 sequence reads: CSVGALNTEAFF. Written as DNA, the CDR3 is TGCAGCGTTGGGGCCCTAAACACTGAAGCTTTCTTT.

As for this clonotype: The CDR3 end shows no conserved phenylalanine or tryptophan, and so a read error is likely. V gene TRBV6-5 combines with J gene TRBJ2-3; unclear D gene. The CDR3 covers 14 residues. Trimming pared 4 bases from V and 2 bases from J, leaving 10 bases between. Looked up from germline, CDR1 is MNHEY and CDR2 is SVGAGI. CDR3 sequence (DNA): TGTGCCAGCAGTTTTGGGCGGACCACAGATACGCAGTATTCT. Its protein is CASSFGRTTDTQYS.

This clonotype was detected ten times or more. The chain uses TRBV25-1 and TRBJ1-1; possibly TRBD1 for D (6 bases). V lost 3 bases and J 3 bases, leaving 8 bases between the germline ends. The CDR3 has 13 residues. CDR1 and CDR2 from the germline V gene are MGHDK and SYGVNS. The CDR3 bases are TGTGCCAGCAGTGAGTCAGGGGACACTGAAGCTTTCTTT. Translation: CASSESGDTEAFF.

This chain connects TRBV27 to TRBJ1-5; D might be TRBD1 (5 bases). Trimming shortened V by 2 bases and J by 3 bases, and 11 bases separated the two germline ends. Germline CDR1 MNHEY, CDR2 SMNVEV (reference sequence). This CDR3 contains 15 residues. The CDR3 spells CASSLEGTDNQPQHF. DNA for the CDR3: TGTGCCAGCAGTTTAGAAGGGACGGACAATCAGCCCCAGCATTTT.

This clonotype has only a few counts. This chain joins TRBV7-2 and TRBJ1-5; D is perhaps TRBD1 (5 bases). CDR3 length equals 14 residues. Germline V gene sequence: CDR1 SGHTA, CDR2 FQGNSA. The V end lost 1 base, the J end lost 7 bases, and 11 bases lay between the germline ends. The CDR3 sequence is CASSLEGLGQPQHF. For the CDR3, the DNA is TGTGCCAGCAGCTTAGAGGGGCTCGGACAGCCCCAGCATTTT.